This TCR beta chain is drawn from a study of CD8 T cells in Susac syndrome. Study observations and caveats: Only a relatively small number of individuals were included in the TCR sequencing and HLA analysis.

A word on this clonotype: Its matching antigen is unknown.

Reverse transcription of about 0.5 to 1 ug RNA used random hexamers. An immunoSEQ multiplex PCR amplified TCR beta CDR3 over 54 Vbeta and 13 Jbeta. In TCRdb, the immunoSEQ multiplex PCR reads were re-called with MiXCR into one record per CDR3 protein. The table includes 150,000 or so distinct CDR3 sequences, about 92% detected once. CDR3 length: 14 amino acids. CDR1 and CDR2 from the germline V gene are DFQATT and SNEGSKA (reference sequence). V shed 1 base and J shed 0 bases, with 4 bases lying between them. Controls matched for sex and age were healthy donors. This sequence originates from a human donor in good health. The sample comprised CD4+ T cells from PBMCs. V usage is TRBV20-1 and J usage is TRBJ2-6; D not resolved. In DNA, the CDR3 is TGCAGTGCTAGAGTCAGCTCTGGGGCCAACGTCCTGACTTTC. As protein: CSARVSSGANVLTF.